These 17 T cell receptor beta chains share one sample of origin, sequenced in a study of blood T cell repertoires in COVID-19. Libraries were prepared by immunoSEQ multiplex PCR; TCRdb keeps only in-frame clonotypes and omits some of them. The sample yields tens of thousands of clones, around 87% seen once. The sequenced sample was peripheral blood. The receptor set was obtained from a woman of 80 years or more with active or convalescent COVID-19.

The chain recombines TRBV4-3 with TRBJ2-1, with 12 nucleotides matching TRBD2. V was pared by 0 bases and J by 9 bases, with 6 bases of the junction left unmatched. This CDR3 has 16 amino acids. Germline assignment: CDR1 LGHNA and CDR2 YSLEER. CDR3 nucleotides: TGCGCCAGCAGCCAAGAGCGGACTAGCGGGACTAGTGAGCAGTTCTTC. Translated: CASSQERTSGTSEQFF.

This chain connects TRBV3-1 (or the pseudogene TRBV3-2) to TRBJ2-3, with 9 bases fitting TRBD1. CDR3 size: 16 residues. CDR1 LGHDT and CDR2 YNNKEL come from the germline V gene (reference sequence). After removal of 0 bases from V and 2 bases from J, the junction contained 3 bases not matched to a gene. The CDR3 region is CASSQDRTGVTDTQYF. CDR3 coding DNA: TGTGCCAGCAGCCAAGATAGGACAGGGGTCACAGATACGCAGTATTTT.

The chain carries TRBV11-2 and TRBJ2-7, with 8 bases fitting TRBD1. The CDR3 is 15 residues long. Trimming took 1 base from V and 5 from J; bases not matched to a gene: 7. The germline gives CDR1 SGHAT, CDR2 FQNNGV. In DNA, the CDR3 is TGTGCCAGCAGCTTAGGTCTATCAGGGGGCGACGAGCAGTACTTC. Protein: CASSLGLSGGDEQYF.

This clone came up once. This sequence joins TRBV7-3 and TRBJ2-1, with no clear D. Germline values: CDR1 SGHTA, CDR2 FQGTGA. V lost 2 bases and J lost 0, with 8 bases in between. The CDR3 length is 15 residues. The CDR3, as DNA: TGTGCCAGCAGCTTAGGCCGAGGCTCCTACAATGAGCAGTTCTTC. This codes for CASSLGRGSYNEQFF. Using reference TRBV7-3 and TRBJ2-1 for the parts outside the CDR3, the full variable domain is GAGVSQTPSNKVTEKGKYVELRCDPISGHTALYWYRQSLGQGPEFLIYFQGTGAADDSGLPNDRFFAVRPEGSVSTLKIQRTERGDSAVYLCASSLGRGSYNEQFFGPGTRLTVL.

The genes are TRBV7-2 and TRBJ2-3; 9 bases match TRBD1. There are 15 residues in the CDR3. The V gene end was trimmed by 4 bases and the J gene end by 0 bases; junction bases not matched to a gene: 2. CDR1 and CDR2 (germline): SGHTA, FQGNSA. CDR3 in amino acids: CASSSQGASTDTQYF. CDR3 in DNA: TGTGCCAGCAGCTCACAGGGGGCTAGCACAGATACGCAGTATTTT.

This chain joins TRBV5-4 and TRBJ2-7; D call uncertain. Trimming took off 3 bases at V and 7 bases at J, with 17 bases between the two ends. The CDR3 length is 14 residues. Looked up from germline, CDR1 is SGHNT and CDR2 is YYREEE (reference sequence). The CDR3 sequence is CASSSKSSSGEQYF. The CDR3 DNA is TGTGCCAGCAGCTCCAAGAGCTCCTCCGGGGAGCAGTACTTC.

The CDR3 loop reads CASSYLDRVGEQYF. In nucleotides, the CDR3 is TGTGCCAGCAGTTACCTCGACAGGGTTGGCGAGCAGTACTTC. V and J are TRBV6-6 and TRBJ2-7; 7 bases line up with TRBD1. V lost 2 bases to trimming and J lost 6 bases; unmatched junction nucleotides: 7. Germline lookup yields CDR1 MNHNY and CDR2 SVGAGI (reference sequence). The CDR3 consists of 14 residues.

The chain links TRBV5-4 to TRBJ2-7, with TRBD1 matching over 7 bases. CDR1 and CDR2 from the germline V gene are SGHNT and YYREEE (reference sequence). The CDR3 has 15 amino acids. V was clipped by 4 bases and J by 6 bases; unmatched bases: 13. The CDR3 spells CASSPFVGQGVEQYF. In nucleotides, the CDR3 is TGTGCCAGCAGCCCATTTGTTGGGCAGGGGGTCGAGCAGTACTTC.

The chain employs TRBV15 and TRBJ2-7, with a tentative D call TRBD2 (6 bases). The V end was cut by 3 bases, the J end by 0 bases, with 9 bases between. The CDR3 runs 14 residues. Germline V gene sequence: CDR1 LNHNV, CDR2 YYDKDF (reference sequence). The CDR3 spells CATSSGGSSYEQYF. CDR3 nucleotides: TGTGCCACCAGCAGTGGGGGGAGCTCCTACGAGCAGTACTTC.

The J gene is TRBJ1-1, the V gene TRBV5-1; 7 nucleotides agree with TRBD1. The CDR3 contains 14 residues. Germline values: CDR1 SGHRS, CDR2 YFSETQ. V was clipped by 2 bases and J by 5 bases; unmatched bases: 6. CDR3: CASSLRTGGTEAFF. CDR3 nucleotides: TGCGCCAGCAGCTTAAGGACAGGAGGAACTGAAGCTTTCTTT. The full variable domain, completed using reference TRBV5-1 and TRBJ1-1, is KAGVTQTPRYLIKTRGQQVTLSCSPISGHRSVSWYQQTPGQGLQFLFEYFSETQRNKGNFPGRFSGRQFSNSRSEMNVSTLELGDSALYLCASSLRTGGTEAFFGQGTRLTVV.

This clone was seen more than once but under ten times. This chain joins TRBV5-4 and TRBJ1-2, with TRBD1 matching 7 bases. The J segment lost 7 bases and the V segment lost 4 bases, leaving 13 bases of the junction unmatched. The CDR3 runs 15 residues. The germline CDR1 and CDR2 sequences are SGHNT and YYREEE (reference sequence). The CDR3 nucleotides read TGTGCCAGCAGCACCAGTGACAGGGTAGTGGGTGGCTACACCTTC. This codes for CASSTSDRVVGGYTF.

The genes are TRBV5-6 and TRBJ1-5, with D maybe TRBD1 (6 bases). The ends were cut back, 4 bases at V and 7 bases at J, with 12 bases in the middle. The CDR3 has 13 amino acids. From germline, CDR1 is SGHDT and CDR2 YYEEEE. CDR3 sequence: CASSVSQGQPQHF. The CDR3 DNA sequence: TGTGCCAGCAGCGTATCACAGGGCCAGCCCCAGCATTTT.

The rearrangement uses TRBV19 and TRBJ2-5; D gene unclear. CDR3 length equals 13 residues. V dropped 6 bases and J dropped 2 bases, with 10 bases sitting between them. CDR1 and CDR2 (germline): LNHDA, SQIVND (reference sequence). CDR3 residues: CASRLSNQETQYF. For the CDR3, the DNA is TGTGCCAGTAGGTTGAGTAATCAAGAGACCCAGTACTTC.

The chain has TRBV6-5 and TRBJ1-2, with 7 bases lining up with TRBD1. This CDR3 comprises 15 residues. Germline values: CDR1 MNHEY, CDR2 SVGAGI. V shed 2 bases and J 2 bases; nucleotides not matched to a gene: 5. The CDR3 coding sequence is TGTGCCAGCAGTTACGATACGACAGGGAACTATGGCTACACCTTC. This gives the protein CASSYDTTGNYGYTF.

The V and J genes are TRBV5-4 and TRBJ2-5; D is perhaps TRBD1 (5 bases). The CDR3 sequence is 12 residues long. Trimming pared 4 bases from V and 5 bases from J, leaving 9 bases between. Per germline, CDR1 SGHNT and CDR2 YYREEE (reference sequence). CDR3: CASSQHRETQYF. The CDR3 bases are TGTGCCAGCAGCCAGCACAGGGAGACCCAGTACTTC.

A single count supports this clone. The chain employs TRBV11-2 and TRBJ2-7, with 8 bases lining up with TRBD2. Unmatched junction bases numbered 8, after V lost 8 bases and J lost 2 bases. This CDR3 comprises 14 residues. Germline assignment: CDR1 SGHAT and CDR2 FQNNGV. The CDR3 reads CASGQREWAYEQYF. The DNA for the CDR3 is TGTGCCAGCGGTCAGCGGGAGTGGGCCTACGAGCAGTACTTC.

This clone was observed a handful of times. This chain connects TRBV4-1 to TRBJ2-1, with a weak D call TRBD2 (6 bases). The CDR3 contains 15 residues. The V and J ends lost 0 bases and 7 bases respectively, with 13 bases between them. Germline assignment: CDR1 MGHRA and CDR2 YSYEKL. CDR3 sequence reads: CASSQEYSRENEQFF. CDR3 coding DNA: TGCGCCAGCAGCCAAGAGTACAGTCGGGAGAATGAGCAGTTCTTC.